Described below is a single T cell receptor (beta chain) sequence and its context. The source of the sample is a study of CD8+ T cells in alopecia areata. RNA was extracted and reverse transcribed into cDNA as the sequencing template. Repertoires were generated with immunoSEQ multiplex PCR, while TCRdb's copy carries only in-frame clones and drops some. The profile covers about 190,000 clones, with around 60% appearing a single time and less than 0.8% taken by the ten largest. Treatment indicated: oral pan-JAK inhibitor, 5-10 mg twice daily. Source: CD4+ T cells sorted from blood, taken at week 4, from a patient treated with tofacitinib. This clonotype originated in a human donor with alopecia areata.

The CDR3 spells CASRPTPFGAGELFF. The CDR3 DNA follows: TGTGCCAGTCGACCGACTCCCTTTGGAGCCGGGGAGCTGTTTTTT. The chain links TRBV19 to TRBJ2-2; the D is unclear. The germline gives CDR1 LNHDA, CDR2 SQIVND (reference sequence). Trimming took off 8 bases at V and 6 bases at J, with 19 bases between the two ends. The CDR3 is made up of 15 amino acids.